This T cell receptor (beta chain) comes out of a study of blood T cell repertoires in COVID-19. Sequencing was performed with immunoSEQ multiplex PCR; in TCRdb, only in-frame clones are kept and a portion is missing. The data hold around 250,000 clones, with about four fifths observed a single time. The sample consisted of peripheral blood. This sequence originates from a woman between 40 and 55 years old who had recovered from COVID-19.

The CDR3 nucleotides read TGTGCCAGCAGCTTGCCCAGAGAGGGGGAGGGCACTGAAGCTTTCTTT. The encoded protein is CASSLPREGEGTEAFF. The chain links TRBV5-6 to TRBJ1-1, with a possible D match to TRBD1 (6 bases). CDR3 size: 16 residues. Germline V gene sequence: CDR1 SGHDT, CDR2 YYEEEE. V was trimmed by 1 base and J by 4 bases, leaving 17 bases between them.